This passage covers 31 T cell receptor beta chains from one sample sequenced in a study of chemoradiotherapy in HPV16-positive cancers. TCRdb's table, derived via immunoSEQ multiplex PCR, lists solely in-frame clones and lacks some. The sample carries about 8,000 clones, roughly 79% recorded once. Sampling was performed from a patient who underwent chemoradiotherapy. Source of these receptors: a human donor with HPV-associated anogenital cancer.

This chain links TRBV29-1 with TRBJ1-1; TRBD1 matches at 7 bases. From germline, CDR1 is SQVTM and CDR2 ANQGSEA. The CDR3 has 13 amino acids. The V segment lost 7 bases and the J segment 1 base; nucleotides outside the gene matches: 6. CDR3 residues: CSASTGRNTEAFF. In DNA, the CDR3 is TGCAGCGCCTCGACAGGGCGGAACACTGAAGCTTTCTTT.

This clone was observed a handful of times. The rearrangement uses TRBV29-1 and TRBJ1-1, with D perhaps matching TRBD1 (5 bases). The V end lost 1 base, the J end lost 10 bases, and 10 bases lay between the germline ends. CDR1 is SQVTM, CDR2 ANQGSEA, per germline. The CDR3 contains 11 residues. The CDR3 bases are TGCAGCGTTGAAGGAGGCAGGGTAGCTTTCTTT. Amino acid sequence: CSVEGGRVAFF.

CDR3: CASSPRTRNSYGYTF. CDR3 in DNA: TGTGCCAGCAGCCCTAGAACCAGAAATTCCTATGGCTACACCTTC. The chain recombines TRBV7-2 with TRBJ1-2; D call uncertain. Germline loops: CDR1 SGHTA, CDR2 FQGNSA. The CDR3 length is 15 residues. Trimming stripped 5 bases from V and 4 bases from J, with 17 bases between.

V is TRBV29-1 and J is TRBJ2-5; 7 positions match TRBD1. With V trimmed by 4 bases and J by 3 bases, 5 bases remained unmatched. Germline values: CDR1 SQVTM, CDR2 ANQGSEA. The CDR3 is 13 residues long. CDR3 DNA sequence: TGCAGCGTTGTGGGGACAGCAAAAGAGACCCAGTACTTC. The encoded protein is CSVVGTAKETQYF.

This rearrangement joins TRBV27 to TRBJ2-1, with TRBD2 matching over 10 bases. There are 15 residues in the CDR3. J was trimmed by 2 bases and V by 6 bases; bases with no gene match: 4. Germline CDR1 MNHEY, CDR2 SMNVEV (reference sequence). DNA for the CDR3: TGTGCCAGCAGCTCACTAGCGGGAACCTACAATGAGCAGTTCTTC. This sequence encodes CASSSLAGTYNEQFF.

This clone has more than one count but fewer than ten. J is TRBJ2-3 and V is TRBV27; a possible D gene is TRBD1 (5 bases). The CDR3 totals 13 residues. The V gene's germline CDR1 is MNHEY and CDR2 SMNVEV (reference sequence). V lost 2 bases, J lost 5 bases, and 8 bases lay in between. CDR3 amino acids: CASSLGAIDTQYF. CDR3 sequence (DNA): TGTGCCAGCAGTTTAGGGGCGATAGATACGCAGTATTTT.

This chain uses TRBV5-6 with TRBJ1-5; TRBD1 aligns across 9 bases. V lost 1 base and J lost 4; bases outside the gene matches: 6. The CDR3 runs 16 residues. CDR1 is SGHDT and CDR2 is YYEEEE in the germline V gene. In nucleotides, the CDR3 is TGTGCCAGCAGCTTGAGGAAACAGGGGGCAAATCAGCCCCAGCATTTT. Translating gives CASSLRKQGANQPQHF.

The chain couples TRBV10-2 to TRBJ1-6; D remains ambiguous. The CDR3 length is 13 residues. Germline V gene lookup returns CDR1 WSHSY and CDR2 SAAADI. The V gene lost 7 bases and the J gene lost 7 bases, with 11 bases spanning the gap. Here the CDR3 DNA reads TGCGCCAGCACTCCAAGAGCCAATTCACCCCTCCACTTT. Translation: CASTPRANSPLHF.

This clone was seen a few times. This chain links TRBV9 with TRBJ2-3; 7 positions match TRBD2. CDR1 is SGDLS, CDR2 YYNGEE, per germline. The CDR3 consists of 14 residues. Trimming removed 2 bases from V and 4 bases from J; junction bases left unmatched: 4. In DNA, the CDR3 is TGTGCCAGCAGCGTCGGGGGGTATGCAGATACGCAGTATTTT. Protein product: CASSVGGYADTQYF.

The chain carries TRBV9 and TRBJ1-4; possible D gene TRBD1, 5 bases. This CDR3 has 14 residues. V lost 3 bases and J lost 8, with 14 bases in between. Germline V gene sequence: CDR1 SGDLS, CDR2 YYNGEE. CDR3 sequence reads: CASSATGTAEKLFF. The CDR3 nucleotides are TGTGCCAGCAGCGCTACCGGGACGGCCGAAAAACTGTTTTTT.

This clone showed up just once. V is TRBV6-1 and J is TRBJ1-1, with TRBD1 as a possible D gene (5 bases). With 3 bases removed from V and 11 bases from J, the gap between germline ends came to 13 bases. The CDR3 consists of 12 residues. The V gene's germline CDR1 is MNHNS and CDR2 SASEGT. The CDR3 bases are TGTGCCAGCAGTGAGGGGACGAATGGGGCTTTCTTT. Translated: CASSEGTNGAFF.

This clone appeared a single time. The chain recombines TRBV6-5 with TRBJ1-3; 9 bases match TRBD1. Trimming took 5 bases from V and 4 from J; bases not matched to a gene: 6. The CDR3 totals 15 residues. Germline V gives CDR1 MNHEY, CDR2 SVGAGI. CDR3 in amino acids: CASSDWTGVGNTIYF. The CDR3 coding sequence is TGTGCCAGCAGTGACTGGACAGGGGTCGGAAACACCATATATTTT.

This clone has a handful of counts. The gene calls are TRBV30 and TRBJ1-2; no clear D gene. Per the germline V gene, CDR1 is GTSNPN and CDR2 is SVGIG (reference sequence). The CDR3 has 13 residues. Trimming took 1 base from V and 7 from J, leaving 13 bases between them. The chain's CDR3 is CAWSAAFISGYTF. CDR3 nucleotide sequence: TGTGCCTGGAGTGCGGCTTTCATAAGTGGCTACACCTTC. The full variable domain, completed using reference TRBV30 and TRBJ1-2, is SQTIHQWPATLVQPVGSPLSLECTVEGTSNPNLYWYRQAAGRGLQLLFYSVGIGQISSEVPQNLSASRPQDRQFILSSKKLLLSDSGFYLCAWSAAFISGYTFGSGTRLTVV.

V gene TRBV4-2 combines with J gene TRBJ1-3; no firm D call. The CDR3 extends over 16 amino acids. Trimming shortened V by 1 base and J by 3 bases, and 13 bases separated the two germline ends. The germline CDR1 and CDR2 sequences are LGHNA and YNFKEQ. The DNA for the CDR3 is TGTGCCAGCAGCCAAGGGCCCCCGGGAGGTGGAAACACCATATATTTT. Translating it yields CASSQGPPGGGNTIYF.

This clone appeared a single time. This rearrangement joins TRBV13 to TRBJ2-7; 9 nucleotides line up with TRBD1. The CDR3 contains 15 residues. The junction had 8 bases not matched to a gene; V was cut back by 5 bases and J by 3 bases. Per the germline V gene, CDR1 is PRHDT and CDR2 is FYEKMQ (reference sequence). The DNA for the CDR3 is TGTGCCAGCAGCCCCCTTGGGGGACAGGGCTACGAGCAGTACTTC. This sequence encodes CASSPLGGQGYEQYF. Supplemented by reference TRBV13 and TRBJ2-7, the full variable domain reads AAGVIQSPRHLIKEKRETATLKCYPIPRHDTVYWYQQGPGQDPQFLISFYEKMQSDKGSIPDRFSAQQFSDYHSELNMSSLELGDSALYFCASSPLGGQGYEQYFGPGTRLTVT.

This sequence joins TRBV11-3 and TRBJ2-2, with TRBD2 identical over 7 bases. The CDR3 contains 13 residues. Germline lookup yields CDR1 SGHNT and CDR2 YENEEA. J lost 6 bases, V lost 5 bases, and 3 bases had no gene match. The CDR3 sequence: CASSPGGPGELFF. CDR3 DNA: TGTGCCAGCAGCCCGGGGGGTCCCGGGGAGCTGTTTTTT.

This clone was recorded a few times. V is TRBV13 and J is TRBJ1-5; D not resolved. The V end was cut by 3 bases, the J end by 6 bases, with 6 bases between. The CDR3 sequence is 12 residues long. The V gene's germline CDR1 is PRHDT and CDR2 FYEKMQ (reference sequence). CDR3 nucleotide sequence: TGTGCCAGCAGCTTTCCGGGTCAGCCCCAGCATTTT. Its translation: CASSFPGQPQHF.

J is TRBJ2-7 and V is TRBV7-9, with D perhaps matching TRBD1 (6 bases). V lost 5 bases and J lost 2, with 7 bases in between. This CDR3 has 12 residues. Germline CDR1 and CDR2: SEHNR and FQNEAQ (reference sequence). CDR3 sequence reads: CASSNRAYEQYF. The CDR3 nucleotides read TGTGCCAGCAGCAACAGGGCCTACGAGCAGTACTTC.

The V call is TRBV5-5, the J call TRBJ1-2; D unclear. CDR3 length: 14 residues. Looked up from germline, CDR1 is SGHKS and CDR2 is YYEKEE (reference sequence). Trimming removed 4 bases at V and 5 bases at J, with 15 bases between. The DNA of the CDR3 is TGTGCCAGCAGCCCCCCCCCAGGCCCGTATGGCTACACCTTC. It encodes CASSPPPGPYGYTF. Using reference TRBV5-5 and TRBJ1-2 for the parts outside the CDR3, the full variable domain is DAGVTQSPTHLIKTRGQQVTLRCSPISGHKSVSWYQQVLGQGPQFIFQYYEKEERGRGNFPDRFSARQFPNYSSELNVNALLLGDSALYLCASSPPPGPYGYTFGSGTRLTVV.

The V gene is TRBV5-1, the J gene TRBJ1-1, with 9 bases fitting TRBD1. The germline V gene encodes CDR1 SGHRS and CDR2 YFSETQ. V dropped 1 base and J dropped 4; count of bases not matched to a gene: 2. This CDR3 is built from 14 residues. CDR3 coding DNA: TGCGCCAGCAGCTTGACAGGGGGCGTCACTGAAGCTTTCTTT. This translates into CASSLTGGVTEAFF.

This clone was counted a single time. The chain carries TRBV11-3 and TRBJ1-1, with no clear D. The CDR3 consists of 13 residues. The germline CDR1 and CDR2 sequences are SGHNT and YENEEA. V lost 5 bases and J lost 4, with 11 bases in between. For the CDR3, the DNA is TGTGCCAGCAGCCCCGGACGTGGCACTGAAGCTTTCTTT. Its translation: CASSPGRGTEAFF.

The chain couples TRBV28 to TRBJ1-2, with a tentative D call TRBD1 (6 bases). CDR1 is MDHEN, CDR2 SYDVKM, per germline. CDR3 length equals 15 residues. Trimming took 5 bases from V and 3 from J, leaving 16 bases between them. The CDR3 region is CASSSPGATDYGYTF. The CDR3 bases are TGTGCCAGCAGTAGCCCGGGGGCGACGGACTATGGCTACACCTTC.

The chain employs TRBV4-1 and TRBJ2-3; D gene uncertain. CDR1 and CDR2 (germline): MGHRA, YSYEKL. The length of the CDR3 is 16 residues. V was clipped by 1 base and J by 2 bases, with 13 bases between them. This CDR3 is CASSQGVNLDTDTQYF. The CDR3 coding sequence is TGCGCCAGCAGCCAAGGGGTAAACCTTGACACAGATACGCAGTATTTT.

The rearrangement joins TRBV2 to TRBJ2-1; D not certain. There are 16 residues in the CDR3. Per the germline V gene, CDR1 is SNHLY and CDR2 is FYNNEI. V was trimmed by 7 bases and J by 0 bases, leaving 16 bases between them. This chain's CDR3 is CASTLSWVLSYNEQFF. CDR3 in DNA: TGTGCCAGCACCCTATCGTGGGTACTCTCCTACAATGAGCAGTTCTTC.

The chain has TRBV9 and TRBJ2-7; D not certain. The length of the CDR3 is 11 residues. The V and J ends lost 4 bases and 3 bases respectively, with 5 bases between them. Germline CDR1 is SGDLS and CDR2 is YYNGEE. The CDR3 loop reads CASSPGYEQYF. In DNA form, the CDR3 reads TGTGCCAGCAGCCCCGGCTACGAGCAGTACTTC.

J is TRBJ1-5 and V is TRBV25-1; D unresolved. The germline CDR1 and CDR2 sequences are MGHDK and SYGVNS. V was clipped by 4 bases and J by 7 bases, with 11 bases between them. The length of the CDR3 is 13 residues. The CDR3 nucleotides are TGTGCCAGCAGTGGTACGAATAGACAGCCCCAGCATTTT. Its protein is CASSGTNRQPQHF.

This chain uses TRBV5-6 with TRBJ2-2, with 12 bases aligning to TRBD2. Germline trimming cut 4 bases from V and 7 bases from J; bases unmatched to any gene: 5. This CDR3 spans 15 amino acids. The V gene's germline CDR1 is SGHDT and CDR2 YYEEEE. The CDR3 nucleotides read TGTGCCAGCAGCCCTAGCGGGGGGGCCGGCGGGGAGCTGTTTTTT. It yields the protein CASSPSGGAGGELFF.

The V gene is TRBV5-1, the J gene TRBJ2-5, with TRBD2 matching over 11 bases. V lost 4 bases, J lost 2 bases, and 7 bases stayed unmatched. The CDR3 totals 16 residues. Germline loops: CDR1 SGHRS, CDR2 YFSETQ. CDR3: CASSGRLAGRQETQYF. The CDR3 DNA sequence: TGCGCCAGCAGCGGCAGACTAGCGGGGCGACAAGAGACCCAGTACTTC.

The chain combines TRBV2 with TRBJ2-1; no definite D call. The CDR3 extends over 17 amino acids. Trimming cost V 3 bases and J 4 bases, with 19 bases left between them. Germline CDR1 is SNHLY and CDR2 is FYNNEI. In DNA form, the CDR3 reads TGTGCCAGCAGTGAGCCCCCCTCTAGGTCTACTTACAATGAGCAGTTCTTC. The encoded protein is CASSEPPSRSTYNEQFF.

This clone was recorded only once. This rearrangement joins TRBV14 to TRBJ1-1; D is unresolved. The V gene lost 3 bases and the J gene lost 1 base, with 3 bases spanning the gap. Germline assignment: CDR1 SGHDN and CDR2 FVKESK. The CDR3 loop spans 12 amino acids. This chain's CDR3 is CASSHWNTEAFF. The CDR3 DNA is TGTGCCAGCAGCCACTGGAACACTGAAGCTTTCTTT.

The rearrangement links TRBV4-1 to TRBJ1-2; 8 positions agree with TRBD1. Trimming took 4 bases from V and 4 from J; bases not matched to a gene: 8. Germline CDR1 reads MGHRA; CDR2 reads YSYEKL. The CDR3 is 15 amino acids. CDR3 nucleotides: TGCGCCAGCAGCCTAGGGACAGGTTCGACCTATGGCTACACCTTC. This encodes CASSLGTGSTYGYTF.